The 32 T cell receptor beta chains listed next were all sequenced from one sample in a study of T cell responses to AZD1222 COVID-19 vaccine. The repertoire was sequenced with immunoSEQ multiplex PCR; TCRdb's copy has only in-frame clones and lacks some. There are about 180,000 clones in the sample; 80% to 90% occur only once, and 6% to 8.5% lies in the top ten. Sequencing used peripheral blood, obtained on day 0 of AZD1222 vaccination. The source is an adult in good health.

This clone has a single count. The V gene is TRBV5-5, the J gene TRBJ1-1; D unclear. The V end lost 0 bases, the J end lost 0 bases, and 9 bases lay between the germline ends. This CDR3 has 15 residues. Germline V gives CDR1 SGHKS, CDR2 YYEKEE (reference sequence). CDR3 sequence (DNA): TGTGCCAGCAGCTTGGGGAGGGCTGTGAACACTGAAGCTTTCTTT. Translated, it gives CASSLGRAVNTEAFF.

The CDR3 sequence: CASSYDGQGRYEQYF. CDR3 sequence (DNA): TGTGCCAGCAGTTACGACGGACAGGGAAGGTACGAGCAGTACTTC. The rearrangement joins TRBV6-5 to TRBJ2-7; TRBD1 agrees at 8 bases. The V gene end was trimmed by 2 bases and the J gene end by 4 bases; junction bases not matched to a gene: 7. From germline, CDR1 is MNHEY and CDR2 SVGAGI. The length of the CDR3 is 15 residues.

The V gene is TRBV19, the J gene TRBJ1-4; D is perhaps TRBD1 (6 bases). Trimming stripped 8 bases from V and 7 bases from J, with 17 bases between. The CDR3 covers 14 residues. Germline CDR1 and CDR2: LNHDA and SQIVND (reference sequence). The CDR3 region has the DNA TGTGCCAGTGCCGGCGAACAGGGACGTGAAAAACTGTTTTTT. Translated: CASAGEQGREKLFF.

This clone was counted once. The chain combines TRBV5-1 with TRBJ2-1; 7 bases line up with TRBD1. The CDR3 is 15 amino acids. Germline V lookup: CDR1 SGHRS, CDR2 YFSETQ. The trim removed 4 bases at V and 4 bases at J, leaving 8 bases unmatched. The CDR3 is CASSTSGTAYNEQFF. The CDR3 bases are TGCGCCAGCAGCACCTCCGGGACAGCTTACAATGAGCAGTTCTTC.

This chain uses TRBV7-6 with TRBJ1-2; the D is unclear. The CDR3 has 13 residues. Germline CDR1 reads SGHVS; CDR2 reads FNYEAQ. Deletions cut 1 base from V and 2 bases from J, with 5 bases between. The CDR3 here is CASSLGGNYGYTF. The CDR3, as DNA: TGTGCCAGCAGCTTAGGAGGGAACTATGGCTACACCTTC.

This clone was picked up one time. This chain uses TRBV28 with TRBJ2-7, with D perhaps TRBD1 or TRBD2 (5 bases each). V lost 8 bases and J 2 bases, leaving 16 bases between the germline ends. The germline gives CDR1 MDHEN, CDR2 SYDVKM. The CDR3 length is 14 residues. The CDR3 loop reads CASSGRDGTYEQYF. Here the CDR3 DNA reads TGTGCCAGCTCCGGCCGGGACGGAACCTACGAGCAGTACTTC. The variable domain in full, completed from reference TRBV28 and TRBJ2-7, reads DVKVTQSSRYLVKRTGEKVFLECVQDMDHENMFWYRQDPGLGLRLIYFSYDVKMKEKGDIPEGYSVSREKKERFSLILESASTNQTSMYLCASSGRDGTYEQYFGPGTRLTVT.

This chain uses TRBV6-5 with TRBJ1-5; the D is unclear. The germline gives CDR1 MNHEY, CDR2 SVGAGI. With 2 bases removed from V and 2 bases from J, the gap between germline ends came to 4 bases. This CDR3 is built from 13 residues. DNA of the CDR3: TGTGCCAGCAGTTACAGGGGCAATCAGCCCCAGCATTTT. It specifies CASSYRGNQPQHF.

The chain employs TRBV4-1 and TRBJ2-2; D remains unclear. Per the germline V gene, CDR1 is MGHRA and CDR2 is YSYEKL. The CDR3 extends over 15 amino acids. Trimming took off 2 bases at V and 0 bases at J, with 7 bases between the two ends. In DNA form, the CDR3 reads TGCGCCAGCAGCCAACGGTCCGCGAACACCGGGGAGCTGTTTTTT. Protein product: CASSQRSANTGELFF.

The chain uses TRBV20-1 and TRBJ2-4, with 8 bases identical to TRBD1. Germline CDR1 reads DFQATT; CDR2 reads SNEGSKA (reference sequence). V dropped 3 bases and J dropped 8; count of bases not matched to a gene: 12. The CDR3 spans 15 residues. CDR3 nucleotides: TGCAGTGCTAGTTTGCCCAGGGGGCAAAGTGACATTCAGTACTTC. Translation: CSASLPRGQSDIQYF.

This chain uses TRBV19 with TRBJ1-1; no clear D gene. Germline V gives CDR1 LNHDA, CDR2 SQIVND (reference sequence). The CDR3 sequence is 13 residues long. Trimming pared 10 bases from V and 5 bases from J, leaving 17 bases between. CDR3: CATTPVGRTEAFF. Here the CDR3 DNA reads TGTGCCACCACCCCGGTGGGTAGGACTGAAGCTTTCTTT.

The chain couples TRBV5-1 to TRBJ1-2; perhaps TRBD1 as D (6 bases). This CDR3 is built from 15 residues. From germline, CDR1 is SGHRS and CDR2 YFSETQ. V shed 1 base and J shed 2 bases, with 12 bases lying between them. As DNA, the CDR3 is TGCGCCAGCAGCTTGAGTCCGGGGGCAAACTATGGCTACACCTTC. This encodes CASSLSPGANYGYTF.

For this clone: Other DNA sequences within the sample encode an identical CDR3. The DNA of the CDR3 is TGCGCCAGCAGCTTGGGGGCAGATTATGGCTACACCTTC. It translates to CASSLGADYGYTF. The V and J genes are TRBV5-1 and TRBJ1-2; unclear D gene. There are 13 residues in the CDR3. The V gene lost 0 bases and the J gene lost 5 bases, with 8 bases spanning the gap. The germline V gene encodes CDR1 SGHRS and CDR2 YFSETQ.

The CDR3 loop reads CASSRGAGEQYF. In DNA, the CDR3 is TGTGCCAGCAGTAGGGGGGCGGGCGAGCAGTACTTC. V usage is TRBV12-3 or TRBV12-4 and J usage is TRBJ2-7; D may correspond to TRBD1 or TRBD2 (6 bases each). The CDR3 is made up of 12 amino acids. V was clipped by 5 bases and J by 6 bases, with 11 bases between them.

This chain links TRBV5-1 with TRBJ1-4, with 9 bases identical to TRBD1. The V and J ends lost 4 bases and 7 bases, in that order; junction bases with no gene match: 5. Germline CDR1 and CDR2: SGHRS and YFSETQ. This CDR3 region has 14 residues. The CDR3 region has the DNA TGCGCCAGCAGCCGGACGACAGGGGGTGAAAAACTGTTTTTT. It yields the protein CASSRTTGGEKLFF. Based on the CDR3 plus reference TRBV5-1 and TRBJ1-4, the full variable domain is KAGVTQTPRYLIKTRGQQVTLSCSPISGHRSVSWYQQTPGQGLQFLFEYFSETQRNKGNFPGRFSGRQFSNSRSEMNVSTLELGDSALYLCASSRTTGGEKLFFGSGTQLSVL.

The chain joins TRBV6-5 to TRBJ2-2; D is undetermined. The V and J ends lost 7 bases and 2 bases respectively, with 5 bases between them. Germline values: CDR1 MNHEY, CDR2 SVGAGI. The CDR3 is 12 amino acids. The CDR3 DNA is TGTGCCAGCATGGGTAACACCGGGGAGCTGTTTTTT. Its protein is CASMGNTGELFF.

The chain joins TRBV25-1 to TRBJ2-1; 9 bases line up with TRBD1. Per the germline V gene, CDR1 is MGHDK and CDR2 is SYGVNS. The V and J ends lost 8 bases and 5 bases, in that order; junction bases with no gene match: 7. The length of the CDR3 is 14 residues. Written as DNA, the CDR3 is TGTGCCAGCCATGGGGACAGGGCCCACAATGAGCAGTTCTTC. As protein: CASHGDRAHNEQFF.

This clone came up once. The chain is built from TRBV5-4 and TRBJ1-4; D is possibly TRBD1 (6 bases). CDR3 length equals 14 residues. The germline V gene has CDR1 SGHNT and CDR2 YYREEE (reference sequence). Trimming removed 5 bases at V and 2 bases at J, with 10 bases between. The CDR3 protein is CASRRGMTNEKLFF. The DNA for the CDR3 is TGTGCCAGCAGGAGGGGGATGACTAATGAAAAACTGTTTTTT.

As DNA, the CDR3 is TGTGCCAGCAGTTTCCCTCGGGGGACAGGCTTTCGTAATTCACCCCTCCACTTT. Amino acid sequence: CASSFPRGTGFRNSPLHF. The chain combines TRBV28 with TRBJ1-6; TRBD1 matches at 8 bases. Germline-derived CDR1 and CDR2 are MDHEN and SYDVKM. V dropped 3 bases and J dropped 6; count of bases not matched to a gene: 13. The CDR3 has 18 amino acids.

Written as DNA, the CDR3 is TGTGCCAGCAGCTTAGGACGAGGACAGGGGGCGCGGCGTGGCTACACCTTC. It translates to CASSLGRGQGARRGYTF. V gene TRBV11-2 combines with J gene TRBJ1-2; 11 bases fit TRBD1. J lost 7 bases, V lost 1 base, and 11 bases had no gene match. The CDR3 length is 17 residues. Germline assignment: CDR1 SGHAT and CDR2 FQNNGV.

The genes are TRBV12-3 or TRBV12-4 and TRBJ2-5; D remains unclear. This CDR3 region has 11 residues. The V and J ends lost 3 bases and 5 bases respectively, with 4 bases between them. The CDR3 nucleotides are TGTGCCAGCAGTTTTCGTGAGACCCAGTACTTC. As protein: CASSFRETQYF.

This clone was counted between two and nine times. The chain employs TRBV6-4 and TRBJ2-3; TRBD2 matches at 8 bases. Germline assignment: CDR1 MRHNA and CDR2 SNTAGT. This CDR3 has 14 amino acids. V lost 3 bases to trimming and J lost 2 bases; unmatched junction nucleotides: 1. This chain's CDR3 is CASSERGDTDTQYF. The CDR3 nucleotides read TGTGCCAGCAGTGAGCGGGGGGACACAGATACGCAGTATTTT.

The V gene is TRBV6-2 or TRBV6-3, the J gene TRBJ2-2, with a weak D call TRBD2 (6 bases). V lost 0 bases and J 4 bases, leaving 18 bases between the germline ends. From germline, CDR1 is MNHEY and CDR2 SVGEGT. This CDR3 contains 18 residues. The CDR3 nucleotides are TGTGCCAGCAGTTACTCATTTTCACGGGGGAGTTCCACCGGGGAGCTGTTTTTT. Translated: CASSYSFSRGSSTGELFF.

The V call is TRBV30, the J call TRBJ1-5, with D possibly being TRBD1 (5 bases). CDR1 and CDR2 from the germline V gene are GTSNPN and SVGIG (reference sequence). The CDR3 extends over 15 amino acids. V dropped 2 bases and J dropped 5 bases, with 16 bases sitting between them. CDR3 residues: CAWSLPGRGYQPQHF. The CDR3 DNA is TGTGCCTGGAGTCTCCCGGGTCGGGGCTATCAGCCCCAGCATTTT.

This sequence joins TRBV3-1 (or the pseudogene TRBV3-2) and TRBJ2-3, with D perhaps assigned TRBD1 or TRBD2 (5 bases each). Germline loops: CDR1 LGHDT, CDR2 YNNKEL (reference sequence). CDR3 size: 16 residues. Trimming removed 4 bases from V and 0 bases from J, with 14 bases in between. This chain's CDR3 is CASSPLGGGSTDTQYF. The CDR3 DNA is TGTGCCAGCAGCCCTTTAGGTGGGGGAAGCACAGATACGCAGTATTTT.

This chain joins TRBV7-9 and TRBJ2-5; 12 nucleotides match TRBD1. Per germline, CDR1 SEHNR and CDR2 FQNEAQ (reference sequence). The V segment lost 4 bases and the J segment 5 bases; nucleotides outside the gene matches: 17. CDR3 length equals 19 residues. Written as DNA, the CDR3 is TGTGCCAGCAGCTCAGAAGCGGGACTGGGACAGGGGGCATGGGAGACCCAGTACTTC. Amino acid sequence: CASSSEAGLGQGAWETQYF.

This chain links TRBV18 with TRBJ2-6; no clear D. This CDR3 has 18 amino acids. CDR1 and CDR2 (germline): KGHSH, LQKENI. Trimming shortened V by 3 bases and J by 0 bases, and 15 bases separated the two germline ends. DNA of the CDR3: TGTGCCAGCTCACCCCTACCATTACCGTCCTCTGGGGCCAACGTCCTGACTTTC. It yields the protein CASSPLPLPSSGANVLTF. Filled out from reference TRBV18 and TRBJ2-6, the complete variable domain reads NAGVMQNPRHLVRRRGQEARLRCSPMKGHSHVYWYRQLPEEGLKFMVYLQKENIIDESGMPKERFSAEFPKEGPSILRIQQVVRGDSAAYFCASSPLPLPSSGANVLTFGAGSRLTVL.

The chain links TRBV7-9 to TRBJ2-3; 14 bases agree with TRBD2. Germline CDR1 SEHNR, CDR2 FQNEAQ (reference sequence). The CDR3 sequence is 17 residues long. J was trimmed by 2 bases and V by 3 bases; bases with no gene match: 4. This CDR3 reads CASSFGLAGGATDTQYF. In nucleotides, the CDR3 is TGTGCCAGCAGCTTCGGACTAGCGGGGGGCGCCACAGATACGCAGTATTTT. The entire variable domain, with the rest obtained from reference TRBV7-9 and TRBJ2-3, is as follows: DTGVSQNPRHKITKRGQNVTFRCDPISEHNRLYWYRQTLGQGPEFLTYFQNEAQLEKSRLLSDRFSAERPKGSFSTLEIQRTEQGDSAMYLCASSFGLAGGATDTQYFGPGTRLTVL.

The chain recombines TRBV4-2 with TRBJ2-1; D unclear. CDR1 and CDR2 from the germline V gene are LGHNA and YNFKEQ. This CDR3 contains 12 residues. Trimming stripped 0 bases from V and 15 bases from J, with 12 bases between. In nucleotides, the CDR3 is TGTGCCAGCAGCCAAGATCTACTGGATCCGTTCTTC. Its translation is CASSQDLLDPFF.

CDR3 coding DNA: TGTGCCAGCAGCCAGACAGGGGCCTCCTACGAGCAGTACTTC. This sequence encodes CASSQTGASYEQYF. The chain carries TRBV5-6 and TRBJ2-7; TRBD1 aligns across 8 bases. The CDR3 is made up of 14 amino acids. V gave up 4 bases and J gave up 0 bases; unmatched junction bases: 3. Germline V gene data show CDR1 as SGHDT and CDR2 as YYEEEE.

This clone appeared a single time. The chain joins TRBV5-1 to TRBJ1-2; D gene uncertain. The ends were cut back, 0 bases at V and 0 bases at J, with 6 bases in the middle. Germline V gene lookup returns CDR1 SGHRS and CDR2 YFSETQ. The CDR3 contains 14 residues. The CDR3 loop reads CASSLADPNYGYTF. Here the CDR3 DNA reads TGCGCCAGCAGCTTGGCAGATCCTAACTATGGCTACACCTTC.

This clone is a singleton in its sample. The chain is built from TRBV21-1 and TRBJ2-5; the table assigns TRBD2, which was not confirmed against the DNA. TRBV21-1 is recorded as a pseudogene. The CDR3 runs 16 residues. The CDR3 DNA reads as TGTGCCAGCAGCAACTCACCGGGGAGGGTAGTAGAGACCCAGTACTTC. This sequence encodes CASSNSPGRVVETQYF.

The CDR3 loop reads CASSWDRGRNSGTEAFF. In DNA form, the CDR3 reads TGTGCCAGCAGTTGGGACAGGGGGCGAAATAGTGGCACTGAAGCTTTCTTT. V usage is TRBV6-2 or TRBV6-3 and J usage is TRBJ1-1; 12 bases align to TRBD1. The CDR3 has 17 residues. Trimming removed 4 bases from V and 4 bases from J; junction bases left unmatched: 10. Germline lookup yields CDR1 MNHEY and CDR2 SVGEGT.